The 20 T cell receptor beta chains below were found in one sample sequenced in a study of blood T cell repertoires in COVID-19 (dated by TCRdb to the early 2020s). Receptors were amplified or captured by the immunoSEQ multiplex PCR assay. Sourced from immuneACCESS, this table was stored by TCRdb with only in-frame sequences that have V and J called. A share of the clones is absent; for the studies checked, an unresolved V gene accounts for under half, and the remainder has no known explanation. Recorded for this sample are 330,000 or so clones; roughly 90% of them occurred a single time. Of the sample, approximately 1% falls within the top ten clones. Sample: PBMCs or T cells enriched from blood (not recorded which). The receptors were gathered from a woman aged 25-40 years who had been exposed to COVID-19.

The chain is built from TRBV27 and TRBJ2-1, with a possible D match to TRBD2 (5 bases). The CDR3 runs to 11 residues. The V end lost 6 bases, the J end lost 8 bases, and 8 bases lay between the germline ends. Germline loops: CDR1 MNHEY, CDR2 SMNVEV (reference sequence). For the CDR3, the DNA is TGTGCCAGCAGCCGGGGTGATGAGCAGTTCTTC. It translates to CASSRGDEQFF.

The chain carries TRBV9 and TRBJ2-3; 8 positions match TRBD2. Germline CDR1 is SGDLS and CDR2 is YYNGEE. The V gene end was trimmed by 2 bases and the J gene end by 3 bases; junction bases not matched to a gene: 5. This CDR3 comprises 15 residues. CDR3 DNA sequence: TGTGCCAGCAGCGTGGGGACTAGTCCGACAGATACGCAGTATTTT. Translation gives CASSVGTSPTDTQYF.

CDR3 nucleotides: TGTGCCAGTAGTAACCGACAGGGGGAAGGTTCCGAGCAGTACTTC. It encodes CASSNRQGEGSEQYF. The V gene is TRBV19, the J gene TRBJ2-7; 9 nucleotides line up with TRBD1. Germline-derived CDR1 and CDR2 are LNHDA and SQIVND (reference sequence). The CDR3 extends over 15 amino acids. Germline trimming cut 4 bases from V and 6 bases from J; bases unmatched to any gene: 10.

This chain connects TRBV4-2 to TRBJ2-7, with D unresolved. Germline CDR1 reads LGHNA; CDR2 reads YNFKEQ. This CDR3 contains 14 residues. V was clipped by 0 bases and J by 0 bases, with 6 bases between them. This CDR3 is CASSQDESSYEQYF. As DNA, the CDR3 is TGTGCCAGCAGCCAAGATGAGAGCTCCTACGAGCAGTACTTC.

The rearrangement uses TRBV2 and TRBJ2-1, with a weak D call TRBD2 (6 bases). Deletions cut 5 bases from V and 5 bases from J, with 13 bases between. Germline V gene lookup returns CDR1 SNHLY and CDR2 FYNNEI. There are 14 residues in the CDR3. The CDR3 protein is CASSFGTVDNEQFF. DNA for the CDR3: TGTGCCAGCAGTTTCGGGACTGTAGACAATGAGCAGTTCTTC.

The chain uses TRBV27 and TRBJ2-5; tentative D call: TRBD2 (5 bases). CDR1 and CDR2 from the germline V gene are MNHEY and SMNVEV (reference sequence). V lost 5 bases and J lost 1, with 11 bases in between. The CDR3 totals 14 residues. The CDR3: CASSPGNTQETQYF. The CDR3 coding sequence is TGTGCCAGCAGTCCGGGGAATACCCAAGAGACCCAGTACTTC.

The rearrangement joins TRBV19 to TRBJ2-2; D perhaps matches TRBD2 (5 bases). The V and J ends lost 7 bases and 7 bases respectively, with 16 bases between them. CDR1 and CDR2 from the germline V gene are LNHDA and SQIVND (reference sequence). The CDR3 has 14 residues. CDR3 sequence (DNA): TGTGCCAGTACCCTCCGGGATTGGGGCGGGGAGCTGTTTTTT. Translation: CASTLRDWGGELFF.

V and J are TRBV19 and TRBJ2-1; 7 nucleotides align to TRBD1. This CDR3 has 13 residues. V shed 3 bases and J 4 bases; nucleotides not matched to a gene: 0. CDR1 is LNHDA and CDR2 is SQIVND in the germline V gene (reference sequence). In DNA, the CDR3 is TGTGCCAGTAGTATCAGGGGGTACAATGAGCAGTTCTTC. Translation: CASSIRGYNEQFF.

This chain uses TRBV3-1 (or the pseudogene TRBV3-2) with TRBJ1-2; possibly TRBD1 for D (6 bases). CDR1 is LGHDT and CDR2 is YNNKEL in the germline V gene (reference sequence). The V end lost 3 bases, the J end lost 4 bases, and 12 bases lay between the germline ends. The CDR3 spans 14 residues. CDR3 protein: CASSQDRVSYGYTF. The DNA for the CDR3 is TGTGCCAGCAGCCAGGACAGAGTCTCCTATGGCTACACCTTC.

This clone was seen a single time. The J gene is TRBJ2-1, the V gene TRBV11-3; D gene ambiguous. Deletions cut 5 bases from V and 6 bases from J, with 5 bases between. Germline lookup yields CDR1 SGHNT and CDR2 YENEEA. This CDR3 comprises 11 residues. This chain's CDR3 is CASSILNEQFF. In nucleotides, the CDR3 is TGTGCCAGCAGCATACTCAATGAGCAGTTCTTC.

This clone was counted once. This rearrangement joins TRBV28 to TRBJ1-2; weak D call: TRBD1 (5 bases). From germline, CDR1 is MDHEN and CDR2 SYDVKM. V gave up 5 bases and J gave up 0 bases, with 13 bases separating them. The length of the CDR3 is 15 residues. The CDR3 is CASSPLTGANYGYTF. The CDR3 DNA follows: TGTGCCAGCAGTCCCTTAACGGGGGCTAACTATGGCTACACCTTC.

The chain carries TRBV19 and TRBJ2-7; no clear D gene. This CDR3 is 12 amino acids long. The germline V and J ends were trimmed by 5 bases and 2 bases, with 7 bases remaining between them. Germline CDR1 reads LNHDA; CDR2 reads SQIVND (reference sequence). The CDR3 bases are TGTGCCAGTAGTGCGACACCCTACGAGCAGTACTTC. It yields the protein CASSATPYEQYF.

This chain links TRBV27 with TRBJ2-7, with TRBD2 identical over 7 bases. The V gene end was trimmed by 6 bases and the J gene end by 3 bases; junction bases not matched to a gene: 14. CDR3 size: 16 residues. Germline-derived CDR1 and CDR2 are MNHEY and SMNVEV (reference sequence). CDR3 sequence: CASRTAGGSRNYEQYF. DNA of the CDR3: TGTGCCAGCAGAACGGCCGGGGGGTCCAGAAACTACGAGCAGTACTTC.

This clone was seen once. This chain links TRBV19 with TRBJ1-1; D gene uncertain. The ends were cut back, 4 bases at V and 0 bases at J, with 6 bases in the middle. The germline V gene encodes CDR1 LNHDA and CDR2 SQIVND (reference sequence). The CDR3 spans 13 residues. The CDR3 nucleotides read TGTGCCAGTAGTAAAACTATGAACACTGAAGCTTTCTTT. Translation gives CASSKTMNTEAFF.

V gene TRBV19 combines with J gene TRBJ2-3; D might be TRBD2 (6 bases). This CDR3 has 13 residues. V was cut by 5 bases and J by 8 bases, with 14 bases left in between. Germline values: CDR1 LNHDA, CDR2 SQIVND (reference sequence). CDR3 bases: TGTGCCAGTAGTTGGGGGGATGGCCGTACGCAGTATTTT. The encoded protein is CASSWGDGRTQYF.

The chain joins TRBV19 to TRBJ2-3; 7 nucleotides align to TRBD2. CDR1 is LNHDA and CDR2 is SQIVND in the germline V gene (reference sequence). V gave up 8 bases and J gave up 4 bases; unmatched junction bases: 12. The CDR3 has 15 amino acids. This CDR3 is CASAKWAGAADTQYF. The CDR3 nucleotides are TGTGCCAGTGCAAAGTGGGCGGGAGCGGCAGATACGCAGTATTTT. Together with reference TRBV19 and TRBJ2-3, the CDR3 gives the full variable domain: DGGITQSPKYLFRKEGQNVTLSCEQNLNHDAMYWYRQDPGQGLRLIYYSQIVNDFQKGDIAEGYSVSREKKESFPLTVTSAQKNPTAFYLCASAKWAGAADTQYFGPGTRLTVL.

A single count supports this clone. This chain links TRBV28 with TRBJ2-1; possibly TRBD1 for D (6 bases). Trimming took off 3 bases at V and 9 bases at J, with 18 bases between the two ends. This CDR3 is built from 15 residues. Germline CDR1 reads MDHEN; CDR2 reads SYDVKM. The CDR3 region is CASSFNLGARGEQFF. DNA of the CDR3: TGTGCCAGCAGTTTCAATCTAGGCGCCAGGGGTGAGCAGTTCTTC.

The chain has TRBV6-4 and TRBJ1-5; tentatively, D is TRBD1 (5 bases). The CDR3 spans 20 residues. Germline CDR1 and CDR2: MRHNA and SNTAGT. Trimming stripped 0 bases from V and 0 bases from J, with 21 bases between. The DNA for the CDR3 is TGTGCCAGCAGTGACTCTAAGATAGACAGCAATGGGGATAGCAATCAGCCCCAGCATTTT. This codes for CASSDSKIDSNGDSNQPQHF.

V gene TRBV6-5 combines with J gene TRBJ2-2; 9 nucleotides line up with TRBD1. Germline-derived CDR1 and CDR2 are MNHEY and SVGAGI. This CDR3 contains 15 residues. The V gene end was trimmed by 5 bases and the J gene end by 10 bases; junction bases not matched to a gene: 11. The CDR3 reads CASSRQGVTPAELFF. DNA for the CDR3: TGTGCCAGCAGTAGACAGGGGGTTACCCCCGCGGAGCTGTTTTTT.

The rearrangement joins TRBV18 to TRBJ1-1, with TRBD1 matching 9 bases. The CDR3 totals 14 residues. Unmatched junction bases numbered 5, after V lost 2 bases and J lost 7 bases. Germline assignment: CDR1 KGHSH and CDR2 LQKENI. The CDR3 sequence: CASSPISTGGEAFF. For the CDR3, the DNA is TGTGCCAGCTCACCAATTTCGACAGGGGGTGAAGCTTTCTTT.